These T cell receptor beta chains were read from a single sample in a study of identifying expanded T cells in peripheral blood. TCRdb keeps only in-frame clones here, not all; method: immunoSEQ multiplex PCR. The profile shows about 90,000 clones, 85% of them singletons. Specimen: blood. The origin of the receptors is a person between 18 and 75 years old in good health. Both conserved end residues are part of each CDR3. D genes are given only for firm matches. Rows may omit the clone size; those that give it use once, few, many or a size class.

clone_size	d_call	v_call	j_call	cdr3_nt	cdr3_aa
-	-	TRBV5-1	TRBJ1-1	TGCGCCAGCAGCTCACTACAGAGTTACACTGAAGCTTTCTTT	CASSSLQSYTEAFF
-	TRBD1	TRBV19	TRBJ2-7	TGTGCCAGTAGTATAGATTCGGACAGGGGGCTTTCCTACGAGCAGTACTTC	CASSIDSDRGLSYEQYF
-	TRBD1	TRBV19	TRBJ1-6	TGTGCCAGCCGGGACAGGGTGAGGGAACCCCTCCACTTT	CASRDRVREPLHF
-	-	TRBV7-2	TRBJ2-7	TGTGCCAGCAGCACGAGAGCGGGCCCCTCCTACGAGCAGTACTTC	CASSTRAGPSYEQYF
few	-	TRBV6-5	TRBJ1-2	TGTGCCAGCAGTTACAGCGGGGCCACTAACTATGGCTACACCTTC	CASSYSGATNYGYTF
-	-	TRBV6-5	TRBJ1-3	TGTGCCAGCAGTTACTCGGAAAGAAACACCATATATTTT	CASSYSERNTIYF
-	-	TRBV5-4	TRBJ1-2	TGTGCCAGCAGCTTAGGTTCAGGGGAAGGCTACACCTTC	CASSLGSGEGYTF
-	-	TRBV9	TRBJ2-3	TGTGCCAGCAGCGTCGGGGCAGGGAGGACAGATACGCAGTATTTT	CASSVGAGRTDTQYF
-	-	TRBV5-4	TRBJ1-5	TGTGCCAGCAGCTTGGGGGGATCTCAGCCCCAGCATTTT	CASSLGGSQPQHF
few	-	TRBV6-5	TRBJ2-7	TGTGCCAGCAGGCGTAGCACCAGGGTCCTCGAGCAGTACTTC	CASRRSTRVLEQYF
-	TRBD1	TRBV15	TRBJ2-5	TGTGCCACCAGCAGAACCTTGACAGGGGGGGAAGAGACCCAGTACTTC	CATSRTLTGGEETQYF
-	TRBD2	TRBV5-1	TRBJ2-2	TGCGCCAGCAGCTTGGGAGGCGCGGGGGCGAACACCGGGGAGCTGTTTTTT	CASSLGGAGANTGELFF
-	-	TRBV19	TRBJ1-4	TGTGCCAGTAGTGGTAGGACGGGTGAAAAACTGTTTTTT	CASSGRTGEKLFF
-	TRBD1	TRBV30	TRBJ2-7	TGTGCCTGGAGTCATAGATCGGGACAGGGTGGGTACGAGCAGTACTTC	CAWSHRSGQGGYEQYF
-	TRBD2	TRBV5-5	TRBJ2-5	TGTGCCAGCAGCTTGATTTCGGGGGGAGAGACCCAGTACTTC	CASSLISGGETQYF
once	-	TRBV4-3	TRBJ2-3	TGCGCCAGCAGCCCAAGCTCAGGGGTGGGGGATACGCAGTATTTT	CASSPSSGVGDTQYF
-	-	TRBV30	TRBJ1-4	TGTGCCTGGAACCCAGCAACTAATGAAAAACTGTTTTTT	CAWNPATNEKLFF
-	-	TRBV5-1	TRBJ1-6	TGCGCCAGCAGCTTGGGGGGGTCGGGACTCCTAAATTCACCCCTCCACTTT	CASSLGGSGLLNSPLHF
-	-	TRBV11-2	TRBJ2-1	TGTGCCAGCAGCTTCCCGGGCCCCAATGAGCAGTTCTTC	CASSFPGPNEQFF
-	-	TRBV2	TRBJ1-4	TGTGCCAGCATGAAGGGGGATGAAAAACTGTTTTTT	CASMKGDEKLFF
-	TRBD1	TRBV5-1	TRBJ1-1	TGCGCCAGCAGCGGGGTTGGACAGGGGAACACTGAAGCTTTCTTT	CASSGVGQGNTEAFF
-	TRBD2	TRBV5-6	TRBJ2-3	TGTGCCAGCAGCTTACGGGGGGATGGGTCAGATACGCAGTATTTT	CASSLRGDGSDTQYF
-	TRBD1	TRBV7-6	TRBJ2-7	TGTGCCAGCAGCACACCGGGACAGGGTTCGGAGCAGTACTTC	CASSTPGQGSEQYF
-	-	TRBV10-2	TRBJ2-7	TGCGCCAGCAATGACTTAATAGGACATAACTACGAGCAGTACTTC	CASNDLIGHNYEQYF
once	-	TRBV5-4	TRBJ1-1	TGTGCCAGCAGCTTGGGGGTGGGCACTGAAGCTTTCTTT	CASSLGVGTEAFF
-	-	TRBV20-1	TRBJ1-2	TGCAGTGCGTCACAGACCTATGGCTACACCTTC	CSASQTYGYTF
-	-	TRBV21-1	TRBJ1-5	TGTGCCAGCAGCCCTTGGACAGGGGAATGCAATCAGCCCCAGCATTTT	CASSPWTGECNQPQHF
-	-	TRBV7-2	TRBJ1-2	TGTGCCAGCAGCTTAAGCAACCACAGGAAAGGCGATGGCTACACCTTC	CASSLSNHRKGDGYTF
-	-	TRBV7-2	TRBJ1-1	TGTGCCAGCAGCCCACAGGGATTAGGCACTGAAGCTTTCTTT	CASSPQGLGTEAFF
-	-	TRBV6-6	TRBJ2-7	TGTGCCAGCAGTTACTCGGTATCGTGGGAGCAGTACTTC	CASSYSVSWEQYF
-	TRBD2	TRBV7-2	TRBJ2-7	TGTGCCAGCAGCTTAGAAGCGGGGGCCACCTACGAGCAGTACTTC	CASSLEAGATYEQYF
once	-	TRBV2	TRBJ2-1	TGTGCCAGCAGTGAAGGGGCCGAAACTTTTAACAATGAGCAGTTCTTC	CASSEGAETFNNEQFF
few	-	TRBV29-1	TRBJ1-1	TGCAGCGTCGCACTTGTGACAGCTCCCGACACTGAAGCTTTCTTT	CSVALVTAPDTEAFF
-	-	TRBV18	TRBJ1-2	TGTGCCAGCTCGGCCGGCACCCAAGGAGGTGGCTACACCTTC	CASSAGTQGGGYTF
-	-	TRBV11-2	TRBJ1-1	TGTGCCAGCAGCCTCCTTAGGAACCCCGAAGCTTTCTTT	CASSLLRNPEAFF
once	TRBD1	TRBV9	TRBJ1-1	TGTGCCAGCAGCGTAGGGGGACAGGCCGACACTGAAGCTTTCTTT	CASSVGGQADTEAFF
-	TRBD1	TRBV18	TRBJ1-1	TGTGCCAGCTCCCTCGACAGGGGGATGGAGAACACTGAAGCTTTCTTT	CASSLDRGMENTEAFF